These T cell receptor beta chains were read from a single sample in a study of blood T cell repertoires in COVID-19. Sequenced by immunoSEQ multiplex PCR; TCRdb stores in-frame clones only, minus some. The table lists 110,000 to 150,000 clones, 75% to 90% of them singletons. The sequenced sample was PBMCs or T cells enriched from blood (not recorded which). These receptor sequences come from a man aged 50 or older who had recovered from COVID-19. Each CDR3 is given with its conserved first and last residue. A D gene is named only where the DNA matches it firmly. Only part of the rows carry a size: once, few, many, or a class if the clone is expanded.

J gene: TRBJ2-5; clone size: -; V gene: TRBV21-1; D gene: -; CDR3 protein: CASSKTPSGSCETQYF; CDR3 DNA: TGTGCCAGCAGCAAAACCCCTAGCGGGAGTTGCGAGACCCAGTACTTC
J gene: TRBJ2-3; clone size: -; V gene: TRBV2; D gene: TRBD2; CDR3 protein: CASSDGTSGTDTQYF; CDR3 DNA: TGTGCCAGCAGTGATGGGACTAGCGGCACAGATACGCAGTATTTT
J gene: TRBJ2-1; clone size: -; V gene: TRBV5-1; D gene: -; CDR3 protein: CASSLEGRGEQFF; CDR3 DNA: TGCGCCAGCAGCTTGGAAGGCCGGGGTGAGCAGTTCTTC
J gene: TRBJ1-5; clone size: -; V gene: TRBV3-1/TRBV3-2; D gene: -; CDR3 protein: CASSRILGQPQHF; CDR3 DNA: TGTGCCAGCAGCCGGATTCTGGGCCAGCCCCAGCATTTT
J gene: TRBJ1-6; clone size: -; V gene: TRBV14; D gene: -; CDR3 protein: CASSQGGTLHF; CDR3 DNA: TGTGCCAGCAGCCAGGGAGGTACCCTCCACTTT
J gene: TRBJ1-2; clone size: -; V gene: TRBV24-1; D gene: TRBD1; CDR3 protein: CATSENLGQGVTF; CDR3 DNA: TGTGCCACCAGTGAAAACTTGGGACAGGGAGTCACCTTC
J gene: TRBJ1-2; clone size: few; V gene: TRBV3-1/TRBV3-2; D gene: -; CDR3 protein: CASSQVSGGYTF; CDR3 DNA: TGTGCCAGCAGCCAAGTCTCGGGGGGCTACACCTTC
J gene: TRBJ1-2; clone size: -; V gene: TRBV6-5; D gene: TRBD1; CDR3 protein: CASSYGQGSGYGYTF; CDR3 DNA: TGTGCCAGCAGTTACGGACAGGGTTCGGGCTATGGCTACACCTTC
J gene: TRBJ1-2; clone size: -; V gene: TRBV28; D gene: -; CDR3 protein: CASSSPPRQGRYGYTF; CDR3 DNA: TGTGCCAGCAGTTCACCACCGAGGCAGGGAAGATATGGCTACACCTTC
J gene: TRBJ1-3; clone size: -; V gene: TRBV28; D gene: -; CDR3 protein: CASRGAGFGTIYF; CDR3 DNA: TGTGCCAGCAGGGGCGCAGGGTTCGGGACCATATATTTT
J gene: TRBJ2-7; clone size: -; V gene: TRBV7-6; D gene: -; CDR3 protein: CASSSYSTYEQYF; CDR3 DNA: TGTGCCAGCAGCTCGTACTCCACCTACGAGCAGTACTTC
J gene: TRBJ2-2; clone size: -; V gene: TRBV29-1; D gene: -; CDR3 protein: CSVEKEAVGTGELFF; CDR3 DNA: TGCAGCGTTGAAAAGGAGGCAGTCGGGACCGGGGAGCTGTTTTTT
J gene: TRBJ1-2; clone size: -; V gene: TRBV2; D gene: -; CDR3 protein: CASTFSLGNRRSNYGYTF; CDR3 DNA: TGTGCCAGCACTTTTTCCTTGGGAAACAGGCGTTCTAACTATGGCTACACCTTC
J gene: TRBJ1-1; clone size: -; V gene: TRBV9; D gene: TRBD1; CDR3 protein: CASSSRDRGPDTEAFF; CDR3 DNA: TGTGCCAGCAGCTCCCGGGACAGGGGGCCCGACACTGAAGCTTTCTTT
J gene: TRBJ1-1; clone size: -; V gene: TRBV7-2; D gene: -; CDR3 protein: CASSLQGQGFTEAFF; CDR3 DNA: TGTGCCAGCAGCTTACAAGGGCAGGGATTCACTGAAGCTTTCTTT
J gene: TRBJ1-5; clone size: -; V gene: TRBV2; D gene: -; CDR3 protein: CASRREQHSNQPQHF; CDR3 DNA: TGTGCCAGCAGACGTGAACAACATAGCAATCAGCCCCAGCATTTT